What follows are 32 T cell receptor beta chains derived from one specimen sequenced in a study of glioma-infiltrating T cells. Amplification of TCR alpha and beta CDR3 regions from RNA used iRepertoire nested multiplex PCR. Each CDR3 protein gets one entry after TCRdb re-called the multiplex PCR reads with MiXCR. The sample lists around 390,000 distinct CDR3 sequences, 41% occurring once. Sequenced: glioma tissue, nonneoplastic brain tissue, or PBMCs (not recorded which). Every receptor here comes from a human donor with low-grade glioma or glioblastoma, undergoing nonglioma brain surgery, or in good health (not recorded which).

Points on this clonotype: This may arise from a read error, as a much more abundant clone is one base away. The V call is TRBV10-3, the J call TRBJ1-2; D not certain. This CDR3 comprises 14 residues. Germline assignment: CDR1 ENHRY and CDR2 SYGVKD. V lost 7 bases and J lost 6, with 18 bases in between. CDR3 loop: CAITQLSQNHGYTF. The CDR3 DNA follows: TGTGCCATCACCCAGCTGAGTCAAAATCATGGCTACACCTTC.

Only one count was recorded for this clonotype. It may be a read error: a sequence one base away is much more abundant. The CDR3 spells CASSLGRQGEAQYF. For the CDR3, the DNA is TGTGCCAGCAGCTTAGGCAGACAGGGGGAGGCCCAGTACTTC. The chain is built from TRBV7-9 and TRBJ2-5; 9 bases are a match to TRBD1. This CDR3 contains 14 residues. V shed 1 base, J shed 9 bases, and the junction held 6 bases outside the gene matches. The germline CDR1 and CDR2 sequences are SEHNR and FQNEAQ (reference sequence).

This clonotype has a count of ten or more. CDR3 sequence: CASSSGQGGGYTF. CDR3 bases: TGTGCCAGCAGTTCAGGACAGGGAGGTGGCTACACCTTC. This chain joins TRBV28 and TRBJ1-2, with 8 bases lining up with TRBD1. V was pared by 4 bases and J by 7 bases, with 5 bases of the junction left unmatched. CDR3 length: 13 amino acids. The germline V gene has CDR1 MDHEN and CDR2 SYDVKM.

This clonotype has only a few counts. J is TRBJ2-1 and V is TRBV5-1, with 8 bases lining up with TRBD2. CDR3 length: 16 residues. Per the germline V gene, CDR1 is SGHRS and CDR2 is YFSETQ. J gave up 4 bases and V 3 bases, and 9 bases lay outside the gene matches. The CDR3 nucleotides are TGCGCCAGCAGCTCCACCGGGACTAGTTTATACAATGAGCAGTTCTTC. It is translated as CASSSTGTSLYNEQFF.

This clonotype was recorded a few times. The V gene is TRBV4-3, the J gene TRBJ2-1, with 14 bases that match TRBD2. In germline, CDR1 is LGHNA, CDR2 YSLEER. The junction had 4 bases not matched to a gene; V was cut back by 0 bases and J by 9 bases. The CDR3 length is 16 residues. CDR3 region: CASSQDFGLAGGEQFF. CDR3 in DNA: TGCGCCAGCAGCCAAGATTTCGGACTAGCGGGAGGTGAGCAGTTCTTC.

The sample holds one count of this clonotype. This chain links TRBV19 with TRBJ2-6; D ambiguous. Germline CDR1 reads LNHDA; CDR2 reads SQIVND (reference sequence). The CDR3 is 15 residues long. Trimming pared 3 bases from V and 0 bases from J, leaving 6 bases between. The CDR3 DNA reads as TGTGCCAGTAGTATCTTGCACTCTGGGGCCAACGTCCTGACTTTC. Translated: CASSILHSGANVLTF.

CDR3 bases: TGTGCCAGCAGAAAGGAGGGCCTCTCCTACAATGAGCAGTTCTTC. It is translated as CASRKEGLSYNEQFF. The chain is built from TRBV12-3 or TRBV12-4 and TRBJ2-1, with a possible D match to TRBD2 (6 bases). Trimming took off 6 bases at V and 0 bases at J, with 12 bases between the two ends. The CDR3 totals 15 residues.

V and J are TRBV5-1 and TRBJ2-1, with D perhaps TRBD2 (6 bases). Deletions cut 4 bases from V and 14 bases from J, with 25 bases between. The V gene's germline CDR1 is SGHRS and CDR2 YFSETQ. There are 15 residues in the CDR3. The CDR3: CASSGGVTFLGEEFF. CDR3 coding DNA: TGCGCCAGCAGCGGTGGGGTGACTTTCCTTGGGGAGGAGTTCTTC.

This chain uses TRBV27 with TRBJ2-7; weak D call: TRBD2 (5 bases). Trimming stripped 2 bases from V and 1 base from J, with 18 bases between. Germline V gives CDR1 MNHEY, CDR2 SMNVEV (reference sequence). The CDR3 totals 17 residues. The DNA for the CDR3 is TGTGCCAGCAGTTTAACTTTGGTCCGGGGTCGGTCCTACGAGCAGTACTTC. Translation gives CASSLTLVRGRSYEQYF.

Concerning this clonotype: This may stem from a read error, because a much larger clone lies one nucleotide away. The chain uses TRBV6-2 or TRBV6-3 and TRBJ2-7; D may match TRBD1 or TRBD2 (5 bases each). In germline, CDR1 is MNHEY, CDR2 SVGEGT. CDR3 size: 12 residues. CDR3 loop: CASSQGPYERYF. The CDR3 DNA reads TGTGCCAGCAGTCAGGGACCCTACGAGCGGTACTTC.

This clonotype appeared a single time. A much bigger clone sits one base away, suggesting this may be a read error. The V gene is TRBV6-6, the J gene TRBJ2-7; maybe TRBD1 (5 bases). The CDR3 consists of 13 residues. Germline-derived CDR1 and CDR2 are MNHNY and SVGAGI (reference sequence). The CDR3 reads CATSYGQGYEQYF. Written as DNA, the CDR3 is TGTGCCACCAGTTACGGGCAGGGTTACGAGCAGTACTTC.

As concerns this clonotype: Possible read error: a much larger clone is one base away. The final CDR3 position lacks the conserved phenylalanine or tryptophan, pointing to a likely read error. The rearrangement joins TRBV20-1 to TRBJ2-1; 7 positions match TRBD1. CDR3 length: 16 amino acids. V shed 2 bases, J shed 0 bases, and the junction held 7 bases outside the gene matches. The germline CDR1 and CDR2 sequences are DFQATT and SNEGSKA (reference sequence). Here the CDR3 reads CSARYYRDSSYNEQFS. As DNA, the CDR3 is TGCAGTGCTAGATACTACCGGGACAGCTCCTACAATGAGCAGTTCTCC.

Concerning this clonotype itself: The conserved closing phenylalanine or tryptophan is absent in this CDR3, likely reflecting a read error. This chain connects TRBV27 to TRBJ2-7; perhaps TRBD1 as D (5 bases). CDR3 length: 14 residues. The V gene's germline CDR1 is MNHEY and CDR2 SMNVEV (reference sequence). Trimming took off 8 bases at V and 3 bases at J, with 17 bases between the two ends. The CDR3 is CASAKGDSRYEQYL. The CDR3 bases are TGTGCCAGCGCAAAGGGCGACAGCCGCTACGAGCAGTACCTC.

This clonotype appeared a few times. The rearrangement joins TRBV4-2 to TRBJ2-3; weak D call: TRBD2 (6 bases). V dropped 0 bases and J dropped 1 base, with 8 bases sitting between them. Germline CDR1 is LGHNA and CDR2 is YNFKEQ. CDR3 length equals 15 residues. The CDR3 sequence is CASSQELAGTDTQYF. CDR3 coding DNA: TGTGCCAGCAGCCAAGAACTAGCCGGCACAGATACGCAGTATTTT.

The chain combines TRBV27 with TRBJ1-1; the match to TRBD1 covers 8 bases. The CDR3 spans 15 residues. Per germline, CDR1 MNHEY and CDR2 SMNVEV (reference sequence). The junction had 15 bases not matched to a gene; V was cut back by 5 bases and J by 10 bases. The DNA of the CDR3 is TGTGCCAGCAGTCTACAGGGGGGGCGAAACACTATAGCTTTCTTT. It yields the protein CASSLQGGRNTIAFF.

The chain recombines TRBV4-3 with TRBJ2-1; D is undetermined. V gave up 0 bases and J gave up 0 bases, with 12 bases separating them. This CDR3 region has 17 residues. Germline loops: CDR1 LGHNA, CDR2 YSLEER. CDR3 in DNA: TGCGCCAGCAGCCAAGAATGGCAGCGATACTCCTACAATGAGCAGTTCTTC. Protein: CASSQEWQRYSYNEQFF.

This clonotype came up once. V and J are TRBV19 and TRBJ1-3, with 7 bases fitting TRBD1. This CDR3 region has 14 residues. Germline V gives CDR1 LNHDA, CDR2 SQIVND (reference sequence). Unmatched junction bases numbered 4, after V lost 5 bases and J lost 3 bases. In DNA form, the CDR3 reads TGTGCCAGTAGTGCGAACAGGGGTGGAAACACCATATATTTT. It translates to CASSANRGGNTIYF.

Only a few counts were recorded for this clonotype. This chain uses TRBV6-1 with TRBJ1-3; D remains unclear. CDR3 length: 11 residues. The V and J ends lost 6 bases and 4 bases respectively, with 4 bases between them. Germline-derived CDR1 and CDR2 are MNHNS and SASEGT. CDR3 protein: CASSHGNTIYF. In DNA, the CDR3 is TGTGCCAGCAGCCACGGAAACACCATATATTTT.

This clonotype was recorded a few times. V usage is TRBV27 and J usage is TRBJ2-7; 13 bases align to TRBD2. The CDR3 totals 14 residues. CDR1 and CDR2 from the germline V gene are MNHEY and SMNVEV (reference sequence). With V trimmed by 10 bases and J by 3 bases, 6 bases remained unmatched. CDR3 loop: CANRLAGGFYEQYF. DNA for the CDR3: TGTGCCAACAGACTAGCGGGAGGTTTCTACGAGCAGTACTTC.

The chain recombines TRBV20-1 with TRBJ1-1, with D perhaps matching TRBD1 (5 bases). Germline assignment: CDR1 DFQATT and CDR2 SNEGSKA (reference sequence). The length of the CDR3 is 14 residues. V shed 1 base and J shed 4 bases, with 13 bases lying between them. DNA for the CDR3: TGCAGTGCTAGAGGCAGGGTGGGATTCACTGAAGCTTTCTTT. It specifies CSARGRVGFTEAFF.

Ten or more counts support this clonotype. The chain is built from TRBV6-1 and TRBJ2-1; TRBD1 is a possible D gene (6 bases). This CDR3 spans 14 amino acids. V was clipped by 7 bases and J by 5 bases, with 15 bases between them. CDR1 is MNHNS, CDR2 SASEGT, per germline. The CDR3 DNA reads TGTGCCAGCATGGCCAGGGGAATCGACAATGAGCAGTTCTTC. Protein sequence: CASMARGIDNEQFF.

Concerning this clonotype: A much larger clone sits a single nucleotide away, making a read error possible. The chain carries TRBV15 and TRBJ2-1; D is undetermined. From germline, CDR1 is LNHNV and CDR2 YYDKDF (reference sequence). The CDR3 has 14 residues. CDR3 in amino acids: CATGRDLGNNEQFF. The CDR3, as DNA: TGTGCCACCGGCAGAGATTTAGGGAATAATGAGCAGTTCTTC.

Points on this clonotype: Sequence at one end of the junction differs from germline and may be a read error. The chain couples TRBV4-1 to TRBJ2-1; D not resolved. This CDR3 comprises 12 residues. The germline V gene has CDR1 MGHRA and CDR2 YSYEKL. The DNA for the CDR3 is TGCGTCAGCAGCCGGGCTGCGGAAACACAGTTCTTC. Amino acid sequence: CVSSRAAETQFF.

Comment on this clonotype: This CDR3 is missing its conserved last phenylalanine or tryptophan, likely due to a read error. V and J are TRBV25-1 and TRBJ1-1; possibly TRBD1 for D (5 bases). CDR3 size: 19 residues. Per germline, CDR1 MGHDK and CDR2 SYGVNS. Trimming pared 6 bases from V and 0 bases from J, leaving 26 bases between. CDR3 in DNA: TGTGCCAGCAGCCCTCCCCCGGGACGGGGAAAGGGGTTGAACACTGAAGCTTTCCTT. It is translated as CASSPPPGRGKGLNTEAFL.

Regarding this clonotype: One end of the junction fails to match germline, which may point to a read error. The gene calls are TRBV7-9 and TRBJ2-5, with 7 bases aligning to TRBD2. The CDR3 spans 17 residues. CDR1 SEHNR and CDR2 FQNEAQ come from the germline V gene (reference sequence). The CDR3 DNA sequence: TGTGCCAGCAGCTTAGCCCCCCCTCTAGCGGCCCACGGTGCCCAGCACTTC. Translated: CASSLAPPLAAHGAQHF.

The chain links TRBV28 to TRBJ2-1; 13 bases line up with TRBD2. V gave up 4 bases and J gave up 0 bases; unmatched junction bases: 18. CDR1 MDHEN and CDR2 SYDVKM come from the germline V gene. The CDR3 is 22 residues long. This chain's CDR3 is CASSSTDYTSGRASSSYNEQFF. In nucleotides, the CDR3 is TGTGCCAGCAGTTCTACCGATTATACTAGCGGGAGGGCCTCGAGCTCCTACAATGAGCAGTTCTTC.

This clonotype was counted at least ten times. The chain employs TRBV20-1 and TRBJ1-5; D uncertain. CDR3 length: 13 residues. Germline loops: CDR1 DFQATT, CDR2 SNEGSKA (reference sequence). The V gene lost 3 bases and the J gene lost 2 bases, with 8 bases spanning the gap. For the CDR3, the DNA is TGCAGTGCTAGTGGGTTGCGCAATCAGCCCCAGCATTTT. It codes for CSASGLRNQPQHF.

This clonotype was seen at least ten times. The chain employs TRBV4-3 and TRBJ1-4, with D hard to call. Per the germline V gene, CDR1 is LGHNA and CDR2 is YSLEER. CDR3 length: 14 amino acids. V was cut by 1 base and J by 4 bases, with 7 bases left in between. The CDR3 bases are TGCGCCAGCAGCCAAGGGGCCTTTAATGAAAAACTGTTTTTT. It yields the protein CASSQGAFNEKLFF.

About this clonotype itself: One base away lies a much larger clone, so this may be a sequencing read error. V and J are TRBV27 and TRBJ2-7, with D tentatively TRBD1 (5 bases). The CDR3 runs 14 residues. Germline V gene lookup returns CDR1 MNHEY and CDR2 SMNVEV (reference sequence). Here the CDR3 DNA reads TGTGCCAGCAGTGGGGCAGGCCGATTATACGAGGAGTACTTC. Its translation: CASSGAGRLYEEYF.

The count of this clonotype is one. V and J are TRBV11-2 and TRBJ1-3; TRBD1 matches 8 bases. The germline V gene encodes CDR1 SGHAT and CDR2 FQNNGV. After removal of 4 bases from V and 4 bases from J, the junction contained 6 bases not matched to a gene. The CDR3 consists of 15 residues. Here the CDR3 reads CASSSWTGLGNTIYF. CDR3 sequence (DNA): TGTGCCAGCAGCTCCTGGACAGGGCTAGGAAACACCATATATTTT.

This clonotype was seen ten or more times. The CDR3 is CASSQGYKITDTQYF. CDR3 DNA: TGTGCCAGCAGCCAGGGGTATAAGATCACAGATACGCAGTATTTT. The chain employs TRBV27 and TRBJ2-3, with D perhaps TRBD1 (6 bases). Germline V gene data show CDR1 as MNHEY and CDR2 as SMNVEV (reference sequence). The ends were cut back, 6 bases at V and 2 bases at J, with 15 bases in the middle. The CDR3 covers 15 residues.

The chain joins TRBV7-9 to TRBJ1-5; the match to TRBD1 covers 8 bases. The V and J ends lost 5 bases and 7 bases, in that order; junction bases with no gene match: 10. The CDR3 has 15 amino acids. CDR1 is SEHNR, CDR2 FQNEAQ, per germline (reference sequence). CDR3 sequence (DNA): TGTGCCAGCAGCCACGCAGGGGGCCCGGGGCAGCCCCAGCATTTT. Amino acid sequence: CASSHAGGPGQPQHF.